This is a list of T cell receptor beta chains from one sample in a study of blood T cell repertoires in COVID-19. Method: immunoSEQ multiplex PCR; TCRdb's copy keeps in-frame clones and lacks some. This table has under 350,000 clones, roughly 86% appearing once. The sequenced sample consisted of PBMCs or T cells enriched from blood (not recorded which). The source is a woman aged 60-75 years who had recovered from COVID-19. Both conserved end residues are part of each CDR3. D genes are given only for firm matches. Only part of the rows carry a size: once, few, many, or a class if the clone is expanded.

d_gene: TRBD2; abundance: .; j_gene: TRBJ2-7; v_gene: TRBV12-3/TRBV12-4; CDR3aa: CASSLLAGEQYF; CDR3nt: TGTGCCAGCAGTCTACTAGCGGGGGAGCAGTACTTC
d_gene: .; abundance: .; j_gene: TRBJ2-1; v_gene: TRBV4-1; CDR3aa: CASSHYNEQFF; CDR3nt: TGCGCCAGCAGTCATTACAATGAGCAGTTCTTC
d_gene: TRBD2; abundance: .; j_gene: TRBJ2-3; v_gene: TRBV7-9; CDR3aa: CASSLGPSGTDTQYF; CDR3nt: TGTGCCAGCAGCCTGGGGCCTAGCGGGACAGATACGCAGTATTTT
d_gene: TRBD2; abundance: .; j_gene: TRBJ2-7; v_gene: TRBV30; CDR3aa: CAWSPGGSYEQYF; CDR3nt: TGTGCCTGGAGTCCGGGGGGCTCCTACGAGCAGTACTTC
d_gene: .; abundance: .; j_gene: TRBJ1-6; v_gene: TRBV11-2; CDR3aa: CASSAGQDNSPLHF; CDR3nt: TGTGCCAGCAGCGCTGGCCAGGATAATTCACCCCTCCACTTT
d_gene: .; abundance: .; j_gene: TRBJ1-2; v_gene: TRBV2; CDR3aa: CASSRSSMGDGYTF; CDR3nt: TGTGCCAGCAGTCGTTCTTCGATGGGCGATGGCTACACCTTC
d_gene: TRBD1; abundance: .; j_gene: TRBJ2-7; v_gene: TRBV28; CDR3aa: CASSLGQGADEQYF; CDR3nt: TGTGCCAGCAGTTTAGGGCAGGGGGCGGACGAGCAGTACTTC
d_gene: .; abundance: .; j_gene: TRBJ1-5; v_gene: TRBV10-2; CDR3aa: CASSEGASNQPQHF; CDR3nt: TGCGCCAGCAGTGAGGGGGCGAGCAATCAGCCCCAGCATTTT
d_gene: .; abundance: once; j_gene: TRBJ1-1; v_gene: TRBV27; CDR3aa: CASMRTEAFF; CDR3nt: TGTGCCAGCATGAGAACTGAAGCTTTCTTT
d_gene: TRBD1; abundance: .; j_gene: TRBJ1-4; v_gene: TRBV7-9; CDR3aa: CASSFGDRGPPDMFF; CDR3nt: TGTGCCAGCAGCTTCGGGGACAGGGGGCCCCCGGATATGTTTTTT
d_gene: TRBD2; abundance: .; j_gene: TRBJ2-1; v_gene: TRBV3-1/TRBV3-2; CDR3aa: CASSQRSGGLGNEQFF; CDR3nt: TGTGCCAGCAGCCAACGTAGCGGGGGCTTAGGGAATGAGCAGTTCTTC
d_gene: .; abundance: .; j_gene: TRBJ1-1; v_gene: TRBV6-1; CDR3aa: CASSEKIRTEAFF; CDR3nt: TGTGCCAGCAGTGAAAAAATCCGCACTGAAGCTTTCTTT
d_gene: TRBD2; abundance: .; j_gene: TRBJ2-1; v_gene: TRBV9; CDR3aa: CASSVGAGAGEQFF; CDR3nt: TGTGCCAGCAGCGTCGGAGCGGGGGCCGGGGAGCAGTTCTTC
d_gene: TRBD1; abundance: .; j_gene: TRBJ2-1; v_gene: TRBV30; CDR3aa: CAGGFYNEQFF; CDR3nt: TGTGCAGGGGGCTTTTACAATGAGCAGTTCTTC
d_gene: TRBD2; abundance: .; j_gene: TRBJ2-1; v_gene: TRBV5-6; CDR3aa: CASSRRLAGYNEQFF; CDR3nt: TGTGCCAGCAGTCGTCGACTAGCGGGATACAATGAGCAGTTCTTC
d_gene: TRBD2; abundance: .; j_gene: TRBJ2-2; v_gene: TRBV5-4; CDR3aa: CASSQGLAGNTGELFF; CDR3nt: TGTGCCAGCAGCCAAGGACTAGCGGGGAACACCGGGGAGCTGTTTTTT
d_gene: TRBD1; abundance: .; j_gene: TRBJ2-7; v_gene: TRBV5-1; CDR3aa: CASSVTGEEPYEQYF; CDR3nt: TGCGCCAGCAGCGTTACAGGGGAAGAGCCTTACGAGCAGTACTTC
d_gene: TRBD2; abundance: .; j_gene: TRBJ2-3; v_gene: TRBV28; CDR3aa: CASSLSGSGIVDTQYF; CDR3nt: TGTGCCAGCAGTCTATCGGGAAGCGGGATAGTAGATACGCAGTATTTT
d_gene: TRBD2; abundance: once; j_gene: TRBJ2-5; v_gene: TRBV5-1; CDR3aa: CASRTSGVNQETQYF; CDR3nt: TGCGCCAGCAGAACTAGCGGGGTCAACCAAGAGACCCAGTACTTC
d_gene: .; abundance: once; j_gene: TRBJ2-2; v_gene: TRBV21-1; CDR3aa: CASSNPRGTGELFF; CDR3nt: TGTGCCAGCAGCAACCCCAGGGGCACCGGGGAGCTGTTTTTT
d_gene: TRBD2; abundance: .; j_gene: TRBJ2-1; v_gene: TRBV24-1; CDR3aa: CATSDRAREAGAYNEQFF; CDR3nt: TGTGCCACCAGTGACCGGGCCCGGGAAGCGGGGGCCTACAATGAGCAGTTCTTC
d_gene: .; abundance: .; j_gene: TRBJ1-5; v_gene: TRBV2; CDR3aa: CATKDGGNQPQHF; CDR3nt: TGTGCCACCAAAGACGGGGGCAATCAGCCCCAGCATTTT
d_gene: .; abundance: .; j_gene: TRBJ2-1; v_gene: TRBV28; CDR3aa: CASSPSDWRPNEQFF; CDR3nt: TGTGCCAGCAGTCCATCAGACTGGAGGCCCAATGAGCAGTTCTTC
d_gene: .; abundance: .; j_gene: TRBJ2-7; v_gene: TRBV7-2; CDR3aa: CASSLVSGVHEQYF; CDR3nt: TGTGCCAGCAGCTTGGTCTCAGGGGTCCACGAGCAGTACTTC
d_gene: TRBD2; abundance: .; j_gene: TRBJ2-1; v_gene: TRBV20-1; CDR3aa: CSASGLWAGGRNEQFF; CDR3nt: TGCAGTGCTAGTGGTTTATGGGCGGGAGGGCGAAATGAGCAGTTCTTC
d_gene: TRBD2; abundance: .; j_gene: TRBJ2-2; v_gene: TRBV7-3; CDR3aa: CASSSAGDGTGELFF; CDR3nt: TGTGCCAGCAGTTCAGCGGGGGACGGCACCGGGGAGCTGTTTTTT
d_gene: .; abundance: .; j_gene: TRBJ1-1; v_gene: TRBV29-1; CDR3aa: CSVGPSLSGTRAFF; CDR3nt: TGCAGCGTTGGGCCTAGCCTGAGTGGTACTCGGGCTTTCTTT
d_gene: .; abundance: .; j_gene: TRBJ1-1; v_gene: TRBV5-1; CDR3aa: CASSLVTPGPDEAFF; CDR3nt: TGCGCCAGCAGCTTGGTTACCCCGGGTCCAGATGAAGCTTTCTTT
d_gene: .; abundance: once; j_gene: TRBJ2-3; v_gene: TRBV19; CDR3aa: CASSISKLADTQYF; CDR3nt: TGTGCCAGTAGTATTAGTAAACTTGCCGATACGCAGTATTTT
d_gene: .; abundance: .; j_gene: TRBJ1-2; v_gene: TRBV6-1; CDR3aa: CASSEGGGHYGYTF; CDR3nt: TGTGCCAGCAGTGAGGGAGGCGGGCACTATGGCTACACCTTC
d_gene: TRBD1; abundance: .; j_gene: TRBJ1-1; v_gene: TRBV9; CDR3aa: CASSVHGQGGTEAFF; CDR3nt: TGTGCCAGCAGCGTACACGGACAGGGAGGAACTGAAGCTTTCTTT